This T cell receptor beta chain derives from a study of read filtering for tumor transcriptome and immune sequencing. The overall study: DNase treatment preceded whole-transcriptome library preparation.

Points from the study as a whole: Roughly four fifths of IR-seq clonotypes had one read, totaling approximately 3.5% of reads; RNA-seq: around 70% and 40%.

This clonotype has at least ten counts. What it binds is unknown. From roughly 390 ng of RNA, a library with molecular barcoded alpha/delta and beta/gamma adaptors was made. TCRdb independently ran MiXCR on the reads; one entry per CDR3 protein. The repertoire includes over 80,000 distinct CDR3 sequences, 9% to 15% of them detected once, and about 15% sits in the top ten. The origin of this receptor is a donor over 35 with multiple myeloma. Sequenced: a population of CD138-negative cells sorted from bone marrow.

This CDR3 is CASSLRESESYGYTF. The CDR3 DNA is TGTGCCAGCAGCTTGAGGGAATCAGAATCCTATGGCTACACCTTC. This chain connects TRBV7-9 to TRBJ1-2; no clear D gene. The length of the CDR3 is 15 residues. Trimming removed 3 bases at V and 4 bases at J, with 15 bases between. Germline V gives CDR1 SEHNR, CDR2 FQNEAQ (reference sequence).